The source of this T cell receptor (beta chain) is a study of beta chain features in type 1 diabetes. Study results and caveats: VDJ junctions from type 1 diabetes patients carried fewer insertions and larger deletions.

The CDR3 is made up of 15 amino acids. V lost 8 bases and J lost 0, with 14 bases in between. Germline V gene sequence: CDR1 SNHLY, CDR2 FYNNEI. Averaging around 110 mL, one heparinised blood draw came from each individual donor. Without exception, sorted populations had purity beyond 95%. This clone was observed a few times. Its cognate antigen is unknown. Expressed TCRB transcripts were sequenced, since all the RNA that had been isolated was reverse transcribed. The repertoire was sequenced with immunoSEQ multiplex PCR; TCRdb's copy has only in-frame clones and lacks some. The profile shows about 330,000 clones, about 11% of them singletons.

Sequencing was done on a sample of naive CD4+ T cells from blood. V and J are TRBV2 and TRBJ2-1; a weak D match, TRBD2 (7 bases). This receptor was identified in a woman in her twenties or thirties in good health. Here the CDR3 DNA reads TGTGCCAGCGGGAGGGGACACGGCTCCTACAATGAGCAGTTCTTC. It encodes CASGRGHGSYNEQFF.